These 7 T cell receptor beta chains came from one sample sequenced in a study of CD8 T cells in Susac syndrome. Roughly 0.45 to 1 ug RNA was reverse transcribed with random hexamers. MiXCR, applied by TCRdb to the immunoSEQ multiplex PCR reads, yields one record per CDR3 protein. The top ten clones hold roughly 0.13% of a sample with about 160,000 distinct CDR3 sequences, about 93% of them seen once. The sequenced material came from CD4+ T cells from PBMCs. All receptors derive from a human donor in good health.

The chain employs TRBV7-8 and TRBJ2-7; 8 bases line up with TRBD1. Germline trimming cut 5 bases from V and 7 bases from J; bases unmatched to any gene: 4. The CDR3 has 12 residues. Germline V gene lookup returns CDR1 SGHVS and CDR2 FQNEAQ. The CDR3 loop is CASSPDREEQYF. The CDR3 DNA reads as TGTGCCAGCAGCCCGGACAGGGAGGAGCAGTACTTC.

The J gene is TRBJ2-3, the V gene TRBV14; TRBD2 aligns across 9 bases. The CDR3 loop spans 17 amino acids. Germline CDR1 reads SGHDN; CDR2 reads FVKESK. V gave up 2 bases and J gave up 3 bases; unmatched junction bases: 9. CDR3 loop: CASSQQRGGGATDTQYF. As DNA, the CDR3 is TGTGCCAGCAGCCAACAAAGGGGCGGGGGGGCTACAGATACGCAGTATTTT.

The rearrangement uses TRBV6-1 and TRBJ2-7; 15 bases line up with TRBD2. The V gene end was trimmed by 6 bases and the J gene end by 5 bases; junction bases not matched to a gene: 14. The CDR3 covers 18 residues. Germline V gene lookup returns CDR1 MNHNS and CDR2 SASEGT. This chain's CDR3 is CASRPPLGLAGGLDEQYF. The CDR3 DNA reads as TGTGCCAGCAGGCCTCCGCTGGGACTAGCGGGGGGCCTGGACGAGCAGTACTTC.

Here the CDR3 reads CASSFSGGPSLETQYF. The CDR3 bases are TGTGCCAGCAGTTTCAGCGGGGGGCCTTCTCTGGAGACCCAGTACTTC. J is TRBJ2-5 and V is TRBV28; 9 nucleotides match TRBD2. The V gene end was trimmed by 3 bases and the J gene end by 5 bases; junction bases not matched to a gene: 10. Germline CDR1 is MDHEN and CDR2 is SYDVKM. The length of the CDR3 is 16 residues.

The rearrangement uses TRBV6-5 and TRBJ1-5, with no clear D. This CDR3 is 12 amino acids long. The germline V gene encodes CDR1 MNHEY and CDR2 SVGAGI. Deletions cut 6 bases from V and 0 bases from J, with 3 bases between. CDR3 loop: CASRSSNQPQHF. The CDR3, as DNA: TGTGCCAGCAGATCTAGCAATCAGCCCCAGCATTTT.

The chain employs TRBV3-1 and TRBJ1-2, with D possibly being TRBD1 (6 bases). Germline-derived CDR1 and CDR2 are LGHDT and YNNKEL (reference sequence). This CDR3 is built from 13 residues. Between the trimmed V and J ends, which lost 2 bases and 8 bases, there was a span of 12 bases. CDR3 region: CASSQSRGGGYTF. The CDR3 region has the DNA TGTGCCAGCAGCCAATCCAGGGGAGGGGGCTACACCTTC.

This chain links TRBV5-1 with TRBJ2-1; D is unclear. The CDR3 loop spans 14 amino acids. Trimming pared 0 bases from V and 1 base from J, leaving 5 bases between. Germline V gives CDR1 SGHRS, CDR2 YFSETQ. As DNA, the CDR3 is TGCGCCAGCAGCTTGGATAGATCCTACAATGAGCAGTTCTTC. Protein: CASSLDRSYNEQFF.